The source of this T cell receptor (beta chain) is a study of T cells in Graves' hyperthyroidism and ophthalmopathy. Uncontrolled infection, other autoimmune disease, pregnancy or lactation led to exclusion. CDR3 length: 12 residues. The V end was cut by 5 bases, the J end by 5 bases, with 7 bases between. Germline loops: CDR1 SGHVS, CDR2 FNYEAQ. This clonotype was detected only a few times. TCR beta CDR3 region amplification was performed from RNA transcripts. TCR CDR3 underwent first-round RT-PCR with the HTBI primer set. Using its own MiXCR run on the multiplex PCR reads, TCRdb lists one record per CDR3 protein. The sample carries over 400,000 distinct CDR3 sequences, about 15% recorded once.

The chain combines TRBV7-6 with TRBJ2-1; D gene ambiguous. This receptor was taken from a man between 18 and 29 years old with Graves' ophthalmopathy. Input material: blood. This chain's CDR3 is CASSLDHNEQFF. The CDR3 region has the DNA TGTGCCAGCAGCCTGGACCACAATGAGCAGTTCTTC. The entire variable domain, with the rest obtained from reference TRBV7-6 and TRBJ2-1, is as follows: GAGVSQSPRYKVTKRGQDVALRCDPISGHVSLYWYRQALGQGPEFLTYFNYEAQQDKSGLPNDRFSAERPEGSISTLTIQRTEQRDSAMYRCASSLDHNEQFFGPGTRLTVL.